This TCR beta chain is from a study of T cell clones after liver transplantation. Overall study context: Post-transplant blood was tracked for graft-donor-reactive T cell clones identified in a pre-transplant mixed lymphocyte reaction. Until 12-24 months post-transplant, subjects got standard immunosuppression and no induction. Draws occurred before transplant, before withdrawal, and after complete or failed withdrawal.

Trimming took off 5 bases at V and 7 bases at J, with 17 bases between the two ends. Germline V gene lookup returns CDR1 MNHEY and CDR2 SVGAGI. The CDR3 covers 14 residues. Produced via immunoSEQ multiplex PCR; TCRdb's table is partial and in-frame only. This sample yields tens of thousands of clones, of which around two thirds are seen a single time; over 2.5% belongs to the top ten. As concerns this clone: Antigen specificity is unknown.

General study findings and limits: Low donor cell numbers restricted donor-reactive repertoire measurement in a couple of subjects.

Sequencing used CD4+ T cells from blood, obtained at the approximately 15-month timepoint. The clonotype comes from a human patient who received a liver transplant. Some of these T cells may belong to the graft donor. This sequence joins TRBV6-5 and TRBJ2-5; D may be TRBD2 (5 bases). The DNA of the CDR3 is TGTGCCAGCAGTCCGCAGACTATATATGGGACCCAGTACTTC. The encoded protein is CASSPQTIYGTQYF.